The sequence of this T cell receptor beta chain was determined in a study of cytomegalovirus exposure and HLA in healthy donors. General study points: In a later analysis, at a false discovery rate of 0.05, about 17,000 TCR beta sequences matched HLA alleles.

As for this clone: The antigen is unknown.

PCR employed 60 Vbeta and 13 Jbeta primers. Original processing notes: As a later analysis found, there were tens of millions of unique TCR beta chains, of which roughly 11 million were shared. The protocol was immunoSEQ multiplex PCR, while the TCRdb copy is restricted to in-frame clones and leaves out a portion. The V and J calls and clone size are taken from that table; D and trimming were inferred from the DNA. The table records 200,000 to 250,000 clones, approximately 87% of them present only once. The length of the CDR3 is 16 residues. Per the germline V gene, CDR1 is MNHEY and CDR2 is SMNVEV (reference sequence). V lost 5 bases and J lost 0; bases outside the gene matches: 8.

The chain joins TRBV27 to TRBJ1-1; 8 bases fit TRBD1. The sequence was collected from a human donor in good health. The sequencing sample was made of PBMCs. CDR3 sequence (DNA): TGTGCCAGCAGTCTTTGGACAGGGACAATGAACACTGAAGCTTTCTTT. Residues: CASSLWTGTMNTEAFF.